A single sample gave rise to the 4 T cell receptor beta chains below, sequenced in a study of blood T cells in healthy people across ages. Primers used in a second PCR of about 6 to 11 cycles were a sample-barcoded 5' primer and a J-beta primer mix. Using its own MiXCR run on the 5' RACE reads, TCRdb lists one record per CDR3 protein. The sample has approximately 940,000 distinct CDR3 sequences; approximately 49% are singletons. What was sequenced was blood. The source of these receptors is a man aged 30-40 years in good health.

The rearrangement joins TRBV3-1 to TRBJ2-5; weak D call: TRBD2 (5 bases). This CDR3 is built from 13 residues. The V gene's germline CDR1 is LGHDT and CDR2 YNNKEL (reference sequence). V was cut by 1 base and J by 11 bases, with 14 bases left in between. The CDR3 here is CASSQAGNNEQYF. The CDR3 coding sequence is TGTGCCAGCAGCCAAGCCGGGAACAATGAGCAGTACTTC.

This clonotype showed up just a few times. This sequence joins TRBV10-3 and TRBJ2-3; 11 nucleotides line up with TRBD2. There are 15 residues in the CDR3. Germline CDR1 reads ENHRY; CDR2 reads SYGVKD. V was pared by 4 bases and J by 5 bases, with 5 bases of the junction left unmatched. The CDR3 nucleotides read TGTGCCATCAGTGGTGCCGGGACTAGCGGAGATACGCAGTATTTT. Translated: CAISGAGTSGDTQYF.

The chain links TRBV7-9 to TRBJ2-3, with D hard to call. V lost 8 bases to trimming and J lost 0 bases, with 12 bases between them. The germline V gene encodes CDR1 SEHNR and CDR2 FQNEAQ (reference sequence). This CDR3 has 14 residues. The DNA of the CDR3 is TGTGCCAGCTCCTCGGATGCTAGCACAGATACGCAGTATTTT. Translation gives CASSSDASTDTQYF.

This clonotype was seen a handful of times. V and J are TRBV4-2 and TRBJ2-7; TRBD1 might be the D (5 bases). V was pared by 1 base and J by 3 bases, with 16 bases between. CDR3 length: 16 residues. Germline V gene data show CDR1 as LGHNA and CDR2 as YNFKEQ. CDR3 bases: TGTGCCAGCAGCCAAGCCAGGGAAAGAGACCTCTACGAGCAGTACTTC. Its translation is CASSQARERDLYEQYF.